The rows below give T cell receptor beta chains drawn from one sample of a study of cytomegalovirus exposure and HLA in healthy donors. Here immunoSEQ multiplex PCR was the method, and the copy in TCRdb shows in-frame clones only, minus some. The sample includes more than 40,000 clones. Sequenced material: PBMCs. The receptors derive from a man aged 35 to 55 in good health and CMV-seropositive. Each CDR3 is given with its conserved first and last residue. D genes are given only for firm matches.

J gene: TRBJ2-3; D gene: NA; V gene: TRBV11-2; CDR3 protein: CASLGRTSTDTQYF; CDR3 DNA: TGTGCCAGCTTAGGGAGGACGTCCACAGATACGCAGTATTTT
J gene: TRBJ1-2; D gene: NA; V gene: TRBV30; CDR3 protein: CAWSVNPGDGYTF; CDR3 DNA: TGTGCCTGGAGTGTAAATCCCGGAGATGGCTACACCTTC
J gene: TRBJ2-7; D gene: NA; V gene: TRBV23-1; CDR3 protein: CASLITGAYEQYF; CDR3 DNA: TGCGCCAGCCTTATCACTGGAGCCTACGAGCAGTACTTC
J gene: TRBJ2-7; D gene: TRBD2; V gene: TRBV19; CDR3 protein: CASSINSAGGAEQYF; CDR3 DNA: TGTGCCAGTAGTATTAACTCAGCGGGAGGGGCCGAGCAGTACTTC
J gene: TRBJ2-7; D gene: NA; V gene: TRBV29-1; CDR3 protein: CSVGSHEQYF; CDR3 DNA: TGCAGCGTAGGGAGCCACGAGCAGTACTTC
J gene: TRBJ2-1; D gene: TRBD2; V gene: TRBV30; CDR3 protein: CAWRLEGLVTPWNEQFF; CDR3 DNA: TGTGCCTGGAGGCTGGAGGGACTAGTGACTCCTTGGAATGAGCAGTTCTTC
J gene: TRBJ1-1; D gene: NA; V gene: TRBV6-5; CDR3 protein: CASSSPPGLGNTEAFF; CDR3 DNA: TGTGCCAGCAGTTCCCCCCCGGGTCTAGGGAACACTGAAGCTTTCTTT
J gene: TRBJ2-7; D gene: NA; V gene: TRBV27; CDR3 protein: CASSLNFPGVSSYEQYF; CDR3 DNA: TGTGCCAGCAGTTTAAATTTTCCCGGGGTGAGCTCCTACGAGCAGTACTTC
J gene: TRBJ2-3; D gene: NA; V gene: TRBV6-5; CDR3 protein: CASSYASTVGDTQYF; CDR3 DNA: TGTGCCAGCAGTTACGCATCGACCGTCGGGGATACGCAGTATTTT
J gene: TRBJ1-3; D gene: NA; V gene: TRBV18; CDR3 protein: CASSPPAGVGNTIYF; CDR3 DNA: TGTGCCAGCTCACCACCGGCAGGGGTAGGAAACACCATATATTTT
J gene: TRBJ2-7; D gene: NA; V gene: TRBV28; CDR3 protein: CASSSTPSPYEPNF; CDR3 DNA: TGTGCCAGCAGCTCCACCCCTTCCCCCTACGAGCCCAACTTC
J gene: TRBJ1-2; D gene: NA; V gene: TRBV5-1; CDR3 protein: CASNVREGGYGYTF; CDR3 DNA: TGCGCCAGCAACGTGAGGGAAGGAGGCTATGGCTACACCTTC
J gene: TRBJ1-1; D gene: NA; V gene: TRBV29-1; CDR3 protein: CSVSVYTEAFF; CDR3 DNA: TGCAGCGTTAGCGTCTACACTGAAGCTTTCTTT
J gene: TRBJ2-1; D gene: TRBD2; V gene: TRBV7-9; CDR3 protein: CASTLGTSTYNEQFF; CDR3 DNA: TGTGCCAGCACCCTTGGGACTAGCACCTACAATGAGCAGTTCTTC
J gene: TRBJ1-2; D gene: NA; V gene: TRBV6-1; CDR3 protein: CASSDFNRGYGYTF; CDR3 DNA: TGTGCCAGCAGTGATTTTAACCGAGGCTATGGCTACACCTTC